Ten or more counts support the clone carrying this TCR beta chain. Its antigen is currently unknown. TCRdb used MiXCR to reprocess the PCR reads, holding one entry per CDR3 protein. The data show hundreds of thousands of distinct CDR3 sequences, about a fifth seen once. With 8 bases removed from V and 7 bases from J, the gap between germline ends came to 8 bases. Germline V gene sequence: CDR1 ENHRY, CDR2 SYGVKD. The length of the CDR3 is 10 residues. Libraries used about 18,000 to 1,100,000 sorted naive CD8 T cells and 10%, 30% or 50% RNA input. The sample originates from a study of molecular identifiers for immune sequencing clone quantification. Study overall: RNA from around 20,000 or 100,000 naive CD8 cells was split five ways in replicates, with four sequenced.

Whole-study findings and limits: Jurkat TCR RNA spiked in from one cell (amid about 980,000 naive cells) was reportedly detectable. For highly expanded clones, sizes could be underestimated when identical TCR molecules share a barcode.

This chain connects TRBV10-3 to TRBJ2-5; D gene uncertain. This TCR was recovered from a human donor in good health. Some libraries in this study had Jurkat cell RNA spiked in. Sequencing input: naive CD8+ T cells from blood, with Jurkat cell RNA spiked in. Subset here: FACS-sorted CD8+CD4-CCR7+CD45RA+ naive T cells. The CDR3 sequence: CAIWMATQYF. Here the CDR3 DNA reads TGTGCCATCTGGATGGCGACCCAGTACTTC.